A selection of T cell receptor beta chains follows, all from one sample in a study of blood T cell repertoires in COVID-19. Sequencing was performed with immunoSEQ multiplex PCR; in TCRdb, only in-frame clones are kept and a portion is missing. The repertoire holds approximately 80,000 clones, 65% to 90% seen once, with around a tenth in the top ten. The sample taken for sequencing was peripheral blood. These receptors all stem from a man in his fifties with COVID-19, enrolled during active disease. CDR3s include the opening cysteine and the closing phenylalanine or tryptophan. A D gene is named only where the DNA matches it firmly. Clone size appears in some rows only: once, few, many, or a class for an expanded clone.

D,V,size,J,DNA,CDR3
TRBD2,TRBV29-1,-,TRBJ2-3,TGCAGCGTCCTCAGCGGGAGAAGCACAGATACGCAGTATTTT,CSVLSGRSTDTQYF
-,TRBV9,-,TRBJ1-2,TGTGCCAGCAGCGCCCCAGGGGCCTATGGCTACACCTTC,CASSAPGAYGYTF
TRBD2,TRBV5-1,-,TRBJ2-5,TGCGCCAGCAGCAAAATCGGTGGAGGGACTAGCGGGAGCGGGGAGACCCAGTACTTC,CASSKIGGGTSGSGETQYF
TRBD2,TRBV11-2,once,TRBJ2-1,TGTGCCAGCAGCTTGGAGGGACTAGCGCTCTCCTACAATGAGCAGTTCTTC,CASSLEGLALSYNEQFF
-,TRBV6-5,-,TRBJ1-2,TGTGCCAGCAGTTCACAGGGATCCCCTAACTATGGCTACACCTTC,CASSSQGSPNYGYTF
TRBD1,TRBV25-1,few,TRBJ2-1,TGTGCCAGCAGTGAGACAGGGATTGGGCTCAATGAGCAGTTCTTC,CASSETGIGLNEQFF
-,TRBV5-6,-,TRBJ1-2,TGTGCCAGCACCTCAGGTGGGACACCATATGGCTACACCTTC,CASTSGGTPYGYTF
-,TRBV11-1,few,TRBJ1-2,TGTGCCAGCAGCTTGGGAGGGGCCGACTTCTATGGCTACACCTTC,CASSLGGADFYGYTF
TRBD1,TRBV9,-,TRBJ1-3,TGTGCCAGCAGCGTAGGACAGGGGGATGGAAACACCATATATTTT,CASSVGQGDGNTIYF
-,TRBV3-1/TRBV3-2,once,TRBJ2-1,TGTGCCAGCAGCCCCTTAGCCGACGGGGAGCAGTTCTTC,CASSPLADGEQFF
-,TRBV5-1,-,TRBJ1-5,TGCGCCAGCAGCCCTGACGGTCAGGGGAGTCAGCCCCAGCATTTT,CASSPDGQGSQPQHF
TRBD1,TRBV2,-,TRBJ1-5,TGTGCCAGCAGCCTAGCACAGGGGGCTTACAATCAGCCCCAGCATTTT,CASSLAQGAYNQPQHF
TRBD1,TRBV28,few,TRBJ2-6,TGTGCCAGCAGTTTTGCAGGGGGCTCTGGGGCCAACGTCCTGACTTTC,CASSFAGGSGANVLTF
-,TRBV12-3/TRBV12-4,once,TRBJ2-2,TGTGCCAGCAGTTCCCAATTCGGGGAGCTGTTTTTT,CASSSQFGELFF
TRBD1,TRBV18,-,TRBJ2-5,TGTGCCAGCTCACCAGGACAGGATAGCACCCAGTACTTC,CASSPGQDSTQYF
TRBD2,TRBV7-7,-,TRBJ2-1,TGTGCTAGCAGTCAATTGGCCCCGGGACTAGCGGTAAATGAGCAGTTCTTC,CASSQLAPGLAVNEQFF
-,TRBV5-1,-,TRBJ1-4,TGCGCCAGCTCTGGACAGAGGAATGAAAAACTGTTTTTT,CASSGQRNEKLFF
-,TRBV19,once,TRBJ1-5,TGTGCCAGTAGTATAGGCTATAGCAATCAGCCCCAGCATTTT,CASSIGYSNQPQHF
-,TRBV28,once,TRBJ2-1,TGTGCCAGCAGTTCTCAGGGAGGATATGAGCAGTTCTTC,CASSSQGGYEQFF
TRBD2,TRBV25-1,few,TRBJ2-5,TGTGCCAGCAGTGAAAGGTTAGCGGGAGTTTTAGAGACCCAGTACTTC,CASSERLAGVLETQYF
-,TRBV27,-,TRBJ1-1,TGTGCCAGCAGTTTAACCACCTACAGGGAATCTGAAGCTTTCTTT,CASSLTTYRESEAFF
TRBD1,TRBV6-5,-,TRBJ2-5,TGTGCCAGCAGCCGGTACTTACAGGGGCCCTCAACCCAGTACTTC,CASSRYLQGPSTQYF
-,TRBV3-1/TRBV3-2,-,TRBJ1-2,TGTGCCAGCAGCCACAGACAGGAGAACTATGGCTACACCTTC,CASSHRQENYGYTF